This T cell receptor (beta chain) was profiled in a study of Ad26.COV2.S vaccination and SARS-CoV-2 variants. Study information: The vaccine Ad26.COV2.S was put into the muscle once, or twice with 56 days between. Study-level points and caveats: Measurements of TCR breadth and depth may have given underestimates of the total T cell responses.

The germline V gene encodes CDR1 SEHNR and CDR2 FQNEAQ (reference sequence). CDR3 length equals 12 residues. The V end lost 0 bases, the J end lost 5 bases, and 4 bases lay between the germline ends. In regard to this clone: Its specificity is unknown.

Treatment reported: roughly 19 received Ad26.COV2.S at low or high dose, single or two shots; 5 received placebo; per-sample allocation not given. Repertoires come from day 63 after the first vaccine or placebo injection. Here immunoSEQ multiplex PCR was the method, and the copy in TCRdb shows in-frame clones only, minus some. The table has about 350,000 clones, 88% seen once. The V and J genes are TRBV7-9 and TRBJ2-5; D call uncertain. The TCR comes from a person between 18 and 65 years old who received the Ad26.COV2.S COVID-19 vaccine or a placebo. This specimen was peripheral blood, taken in a trial of Ad26.COV2.S vaccine versus placebo. The CDR3 reads CASSLAPETQYF. DNA of the CDR3: TGTGCCAGCAGCTTAGCGCCCGAGACCCAGTACTTC.